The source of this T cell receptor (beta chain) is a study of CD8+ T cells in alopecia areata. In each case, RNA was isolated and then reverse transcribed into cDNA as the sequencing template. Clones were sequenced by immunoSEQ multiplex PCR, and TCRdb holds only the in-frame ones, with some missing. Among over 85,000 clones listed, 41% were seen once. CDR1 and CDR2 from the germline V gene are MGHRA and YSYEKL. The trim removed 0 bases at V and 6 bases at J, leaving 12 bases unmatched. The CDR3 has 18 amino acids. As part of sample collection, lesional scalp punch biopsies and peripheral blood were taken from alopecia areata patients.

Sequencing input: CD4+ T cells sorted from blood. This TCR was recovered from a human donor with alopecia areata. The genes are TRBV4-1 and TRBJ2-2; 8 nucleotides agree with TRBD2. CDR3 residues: CASSQDLSGGPLAGELFF. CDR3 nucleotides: TGCGCCAGCAGCCAAGATCTTTCGGGAGGGCCTTTAGCCGGGGAGCTGTTTTTT.